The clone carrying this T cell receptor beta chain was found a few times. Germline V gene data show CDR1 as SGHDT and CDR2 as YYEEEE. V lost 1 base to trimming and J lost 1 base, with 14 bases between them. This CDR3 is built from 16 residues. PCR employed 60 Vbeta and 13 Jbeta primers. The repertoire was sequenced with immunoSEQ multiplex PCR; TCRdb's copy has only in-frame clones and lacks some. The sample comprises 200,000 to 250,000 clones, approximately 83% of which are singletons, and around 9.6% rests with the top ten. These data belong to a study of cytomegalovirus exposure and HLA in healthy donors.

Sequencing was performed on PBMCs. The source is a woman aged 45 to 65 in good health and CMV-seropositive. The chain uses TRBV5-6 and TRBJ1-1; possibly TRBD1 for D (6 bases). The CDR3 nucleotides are TGTGCCAGCAGCTTGCTCACAGGGTGGGGGAACACTGAAGCTTTCTTT. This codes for CASSLLTGWGNTEAFF.